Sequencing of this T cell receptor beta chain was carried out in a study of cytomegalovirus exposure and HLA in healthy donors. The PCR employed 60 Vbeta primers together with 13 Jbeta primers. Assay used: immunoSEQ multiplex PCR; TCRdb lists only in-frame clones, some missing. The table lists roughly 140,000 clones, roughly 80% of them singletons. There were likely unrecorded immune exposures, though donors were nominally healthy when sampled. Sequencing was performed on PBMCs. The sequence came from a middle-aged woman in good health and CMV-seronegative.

The CDR3 region is CASREMWATYEQYF. CDR3 nucleotides: TGTGCCAGCAGGGAAATGTGGGCTACCTACGAGCAGTACTTC. The chain links TRBV28 to TRBJ2-7; D not resolved. The CDR3 loop spans 14 amino acids. The germline CDR1 and CDR2 sequences are MDHEN and SYDVKM. Between the trimmed V and J ends, which lost 6 bases and 2 bases, there was a span of 14 bases.